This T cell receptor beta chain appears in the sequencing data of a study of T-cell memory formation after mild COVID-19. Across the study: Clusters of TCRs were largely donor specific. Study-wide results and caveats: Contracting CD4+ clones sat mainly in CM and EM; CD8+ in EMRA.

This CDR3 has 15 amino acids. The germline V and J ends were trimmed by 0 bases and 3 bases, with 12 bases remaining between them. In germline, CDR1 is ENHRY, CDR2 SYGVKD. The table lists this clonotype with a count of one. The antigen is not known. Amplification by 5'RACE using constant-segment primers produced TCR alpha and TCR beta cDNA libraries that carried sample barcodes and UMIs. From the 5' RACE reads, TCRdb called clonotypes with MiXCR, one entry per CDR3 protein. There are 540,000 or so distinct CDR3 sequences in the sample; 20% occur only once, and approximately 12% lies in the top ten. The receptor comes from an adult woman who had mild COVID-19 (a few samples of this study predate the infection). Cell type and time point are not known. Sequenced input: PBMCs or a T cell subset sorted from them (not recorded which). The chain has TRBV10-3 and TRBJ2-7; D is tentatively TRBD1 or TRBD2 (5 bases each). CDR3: CAISESAGTSYEQYF. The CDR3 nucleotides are TGTGCCATCAGTGAGTCGGCAGGGACGAGCTACGAGCAGTACTTC.